This T cell receptor (beta chain) is drawn from a study of cytomegalovirus exposure and HLA in healthy donors. This CDR3 comprises 15 residues. The V end was cut by 2 bases, the J end by 0 bases, with 10 bases between. The V gene's germline CDR1 is MNHNY and CDR2 SVGAGI (reference sequence). Primers included in the PCR were 60 Vbeta and 13 Jbeta primers. The assay was immunoSEQ multiplex PCR, and TCRdb's table has in-frame clones only and misses some. Counted here are about 120,000 clones, about 79% occurring once; the ten biggest clones make up 3.5% to 4.5%. Material: PBMCs. The chain carries TRBV6-6 and TRBJ1-1; D not resolved. The sequence was collected from a man aged 25-45 years in good health and CMV-seropositive. DNA of the CDR3: TGTGCCAGCAGTTACATAGAGGGCTTGAACACTGAAGCTTTCTTT. Translation: CASSYIEGLNTEAFF.